These 12 T cell receptor beta chains came from one sample sequenced in a study of CD8 T cells in Susac syndrome. Random hexamers were used to reverse transcribe the RNA input (roughly 0.5 to 1 ug). TCRdb reanalysed the immunoSEQ multiplex PCR reads using MiXCR and keeps one entry per CDR3 protein. Of hundreds of thousands of distinct CDR3 sequences listed, approximately 89% are singletons. The sequencing sample was made of CD8+ T cells from PBMCs. All receptors come from a human donor with multiple sclerosis.

The chain recombines TRBV14 with TRBJ2-7, with D maybe TRBD2 (5 bases). This CDR3 has 15 amino acids. The germline V gene has CDR1 SGHDN and CDR2 FVKESK. Between the trimmed V and J ends, which lost 4 bases and 2 bases, there was a span of 15 bases. In nucleotides, the CDR3 is TGTGCCAGCAGCCCTCCTAGGACGGGAACCTACGAGCAGTACTTC. Its protein product is CASSPPRTGTYEQYF.

The CDR3 nucleotides are TGTGCCAGCAGCCCCGAGGGGGGTTCCTACGAGCAGTACTTC. This gives the protein CASSPEGGSYEQYF. V and J are TRBV11-2 and TRBJ2-7; D might be TRBD1 or TRBD2, each matching 6 bases. Germline CDR1 SGHAT, CDR2 FQNNGV. V lost 5 bases and J 1 base, leaving 12 bases between the germline ends. The CDR3 covers 14 residues.

This clonotype was seen only a few times. The genes are TRBV20-1 and TRBJ2-7; 8 bases fit TRBD1. CDR1 DFQATT and CDR2 SNEGSKA come from the germline V gene (reference sequence). The trim removed 1 base at V and 4 bases at J, leaving 6 bases unmatched. The CDR3 has 14 residues. The CDR3 region has the DNA TGCAGTGCTAGAGGGCCCAGGGGGCCTTACGAGCAGTACTTC. This codes for CSARGPRGPYEQYF.

This chain uses TRBV12-3 or TRBV12-4 with TRBJ2-6, with D hard to call. With 3 bases removed from V and 0 bases from J, the gap between germline ends came to 6 bases. The CDR3 has 15 amino acids. The CDR3 protein is CASSFIRSGANVLTF. The CDR3 region has the DNA TGTGCCAGCAGTTTCATTCGCTCTGGGGCCAACGTCCTGACTTTC.

V is TRBV2 and J is TRBJ1-1; 9 bases fit TRBD1. Germline V gene data show CDR1 as SNHLY and CDR2 as FYNNEI. Trimming took 5 bases from V and 4 from J; bases not matched to a gene: 17. The CDR3 loop spans 18 amino acids. In DNA form, the CDR3 reads TGTGCCAGCAGTTTCAGGGACAGGGAGGGCAGAAGGGCCACTGAAGCTTTCTTT. Translation: CASSFRDREGRRATEAFF.

This clonotype occurred once. The chain carries TRBV30 and TRBJ1-1; tentative D call: TRBD1 (5 bases). The CDR3 totals 11 residues. In germline, CDR1 is GTSNPN, CDR2 SVGIG (reference sequence). V was cut by 3 bases and J by 7 bases, with 9 bases left in between. The CDR3 nucleotides read TGTGCCTGGAGGGACGGGGGTGAAGCTTTCTTT. The encoded protein is CAWRDGGEAFF.

This clonotype has a handful of counts. CDR3 protein: CASSLGTSGDNEQFF. The CDR3 DNA sequence: TGCGCCAGCAGCCTAGGGACTAGCGGGGACAATGAGCAGTTCTTC. The chain carries TRBV5-1 and TRBJ2-1; 13 bases agree with TRBD2. V trimming: 4 bases; J trimming: 5 bases; junction bases outside the gene matches: 3. CDR1 SGHRS and CDR2 YFSETQ come from the germline V gene. The CDR3 sequence is 15 residues long.

This chain connects TRBV10-3 to TRBJ2-7; no firm D call. There are 12 residues in the CDR3. In germline, CDR1 is ENHRY, CDR2 SYGVKD. V was cut by 7 bases and J by 6 bases, with 13 bases left in between. The CDR3 region is CAIKAPESEQYF. The CDR3 nucleotides read TGTGCCATCAAGGCCCCAGAGTCCGAGCAGTACTTC.

J is TRBJ2-3 and V is TRBV28; D might be TRBD1 or TRBD2, each matching 5 bases. Germline V gene data show CDR1 as MDHEN and CDR2 as SYDVKM. There are 15 residues in the CDR3. The V and J ends lost 7 bases and 5 bases respectively, with 19 bases between them. This CDR3 reads CASTGIRDVGDTQYF. The CDR3 DNA sequence: TGTGCCAGCACCGGGATTCGGGACGTTGGAGATACGCAGTATTTT.

V and J are TRBV30 and TRBJ1-3, with D uncertain. CDR3 length: 16 residues. Germline V gene data show CDR1 as GTSNPN and CDR2 as SVGIG (reference sequence). The V end was cut by 2 bases, the J end by 0 bases, with 14 bases between. The CDR3 DNA is TGTGCCTGGAGTTACAACGGGAGCCCCTCTGGAAACACCATATATTTT. This gives the protein CAWSYNGSPSGNTIYF.

This sequence joins TRBV12-5 and TRBJ1-1, with D possibly TRBD1 on 6 matching bases. V dropped 5 bases and J dropped 1 base, with 11 bases sitting between them. In germline, CDR1 is LGHNT, CDR2 FRNRAP. The CDR3 has 14 amino acids. This CDR3 is CASGRDTWNTEAFF. As DNA, the CDR3 is TGTGCTAGTGGTCGGGACACCTGGAACACTGAAGCTTTCTTT.

The rearrangement joins TRBV4-1 to TRBJ1-1, with 8 bases that match TRBD1. The CDR3 contains 15 residues. V lost 0 bases and J lost 5; bases outside the gene matches: 5. Germline CDR1 is MGHRA and CDR2 is YSYEKL. This chain's CDR3 is CASSQEDRETTEAFF. CDR3 DNA: TGCGCCAGCAGCCAAGAGGACAGGGAGACTACTGAAGCTTTCTTT.